This TCR beta chain was recovered during a study of CD8 T cells in Susac syndrome. TCR beta from blood CD8+ and CD4+ T cells was sequenced. The CD8+ and CD4+ T cells were isolated magnetically using a negative isolation approach, whereas the TEMRA cells were enriched by FACS. The CDR3 totals 14 residues. The trim removed 5 bases at V and 8 bases at J, leaving 10 bases unmatched. From germline, CDR1 is KGHDR and CDR2 SFDVKD. The RNA, roughly 0.5 to 1 ug, was put through reverse transcription using random hexamers. TCRdb ran MiXCR on the immunoSEQ multiplex PCR reads and lists one entry per CDR3 protein. The sample yields 150,000 to 200,000 distinct CDR3 sequences, approximately 94% seen once.

The sequenced sample consisted of CD4+ T cells from PBMCs. The chain is built from TRBV24-1 and TRBJ1-2, with TRBD1 matching over 7 bases. This receptor was identified in a human donor in good health. The CDR3: CATSAPRGGEGYTF. The CDR3 DNA sequence: TGTGCCACCAGTGCCCCCCGAGGGGGCGAGGGCTACACCTTC.